Here is one T cell receptor beta chain with its context. The CDR3 spans 13 residues. V was cut by 6 bases and J by 8 bases, with 17 bases left in between. Germline V gene lookup returns CDR1 DFQATT and CDR2 SNEGSKA (reference sequence). Time point here: blood at routine non-recurrence follow-up after resection. Sequencing was performed on whole RNA extracted from tumor and nontumor lung tissue, or from frozen PBMC, and the material was left unsorted. These data belong to a study of spatial heterogeneity in lung cancer. Each CDR3 protein gets one entry after TCRdb re-called the 5' RACE reads with MiXCR. The table includes around 110,000 distinct CDR3 sequences, approximately 12% detected once.

The rearrangement joins TRBV20-1 to TRBJ2-1; D might be TRBD2 (7 bases). The specimen was PBMCs, collected at follow-up. The receptor was isolated from a male donor with early-stage non-small cell lung cancer. The DNA of the CDR3 is TGCAGTGCCCCGCCGGCGGGGGCCCATGAGCAGTTCTTC. It codes for CSAPPAGAHEQFF.